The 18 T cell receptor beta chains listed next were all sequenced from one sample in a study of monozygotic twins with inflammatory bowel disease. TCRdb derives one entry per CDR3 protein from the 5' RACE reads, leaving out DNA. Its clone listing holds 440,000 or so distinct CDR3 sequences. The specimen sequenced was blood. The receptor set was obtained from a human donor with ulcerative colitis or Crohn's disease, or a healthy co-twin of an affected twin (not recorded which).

CDR3: CASLPTGAGNTAQYF. V usage is TRBV13 and J usage is TRBJ2-7; TCRdb returns TRBD1, unconfirmable since there is no DNA. Germline lookup yields CDR1 PRHDT and CDR2 FYEKMQ (reference sequence). The CDR3 runs to 15 residues.

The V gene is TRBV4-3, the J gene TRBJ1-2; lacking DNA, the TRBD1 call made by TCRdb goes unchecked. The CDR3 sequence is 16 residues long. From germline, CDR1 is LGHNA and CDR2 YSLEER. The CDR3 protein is CASSQDSTGETYGYTF.

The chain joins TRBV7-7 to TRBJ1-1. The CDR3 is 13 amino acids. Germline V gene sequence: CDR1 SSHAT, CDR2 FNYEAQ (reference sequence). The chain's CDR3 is CASSFQEGTEAFF.

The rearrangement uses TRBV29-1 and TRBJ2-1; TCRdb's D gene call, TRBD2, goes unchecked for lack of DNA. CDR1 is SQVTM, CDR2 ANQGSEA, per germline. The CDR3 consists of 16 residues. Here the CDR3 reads CSVEGFAGVELNEQFF.

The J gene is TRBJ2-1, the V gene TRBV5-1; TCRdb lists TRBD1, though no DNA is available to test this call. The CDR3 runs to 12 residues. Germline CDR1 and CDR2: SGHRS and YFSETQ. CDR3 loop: CASSTGGHEQFF.

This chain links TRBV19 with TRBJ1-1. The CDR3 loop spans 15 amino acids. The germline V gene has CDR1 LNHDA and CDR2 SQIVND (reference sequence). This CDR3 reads CASSGPASMNTEAFF.

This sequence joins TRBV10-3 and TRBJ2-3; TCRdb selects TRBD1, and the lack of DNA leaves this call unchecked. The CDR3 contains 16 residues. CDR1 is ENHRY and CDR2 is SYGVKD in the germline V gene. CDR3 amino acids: CAISDLGGRNTDTQYF.

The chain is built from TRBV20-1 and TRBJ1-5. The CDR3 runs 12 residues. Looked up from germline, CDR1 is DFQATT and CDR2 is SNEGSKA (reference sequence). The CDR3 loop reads CSAGRRDQPQHF.

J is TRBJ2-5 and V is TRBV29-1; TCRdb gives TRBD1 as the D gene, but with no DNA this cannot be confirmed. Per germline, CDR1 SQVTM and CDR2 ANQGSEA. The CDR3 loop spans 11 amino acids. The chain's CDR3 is CSVVGGETQYF.

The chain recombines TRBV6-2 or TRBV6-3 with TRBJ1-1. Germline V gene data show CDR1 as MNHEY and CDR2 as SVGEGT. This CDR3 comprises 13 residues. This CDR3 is CASSPLPEPEAFF.

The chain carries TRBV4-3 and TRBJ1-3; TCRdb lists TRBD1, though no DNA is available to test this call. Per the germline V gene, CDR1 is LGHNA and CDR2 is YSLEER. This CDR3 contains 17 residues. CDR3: CASSQDSTRTGGNTIYF.

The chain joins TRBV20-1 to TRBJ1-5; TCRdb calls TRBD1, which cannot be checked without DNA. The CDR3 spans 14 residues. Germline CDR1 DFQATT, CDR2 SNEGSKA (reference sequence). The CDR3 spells CSARDAGGRGPQHF.

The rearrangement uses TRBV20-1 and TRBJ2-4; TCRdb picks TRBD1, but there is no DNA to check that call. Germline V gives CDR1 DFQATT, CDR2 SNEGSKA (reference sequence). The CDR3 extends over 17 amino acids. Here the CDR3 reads CSARDEGRGIAKNIQYF.

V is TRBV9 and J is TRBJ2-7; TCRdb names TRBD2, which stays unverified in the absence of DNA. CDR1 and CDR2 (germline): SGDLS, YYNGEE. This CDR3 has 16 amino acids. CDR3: CASSETSSAYSYEQYF. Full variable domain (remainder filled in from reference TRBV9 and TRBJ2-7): DSGVTQTPKHLITATGQRVTLRCSPRSGDLSVYWYQQSLDQGLQFLIQYYNGEERAKGNILERFSAQQFPDLHSELNLSSLELGDSALYFCASSETSSAYSYEQYFGPGTRLTVT.

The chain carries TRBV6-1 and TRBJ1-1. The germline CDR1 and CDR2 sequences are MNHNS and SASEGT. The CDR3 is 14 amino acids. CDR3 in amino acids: CASSELGGNTEAFF.

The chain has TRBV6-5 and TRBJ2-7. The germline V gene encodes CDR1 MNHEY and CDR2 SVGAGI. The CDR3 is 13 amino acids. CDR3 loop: CASSYSGSGEQYF.

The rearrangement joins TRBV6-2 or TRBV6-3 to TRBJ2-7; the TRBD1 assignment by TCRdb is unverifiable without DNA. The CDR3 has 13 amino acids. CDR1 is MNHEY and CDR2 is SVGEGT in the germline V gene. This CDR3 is CASSYTGIYEQYF.

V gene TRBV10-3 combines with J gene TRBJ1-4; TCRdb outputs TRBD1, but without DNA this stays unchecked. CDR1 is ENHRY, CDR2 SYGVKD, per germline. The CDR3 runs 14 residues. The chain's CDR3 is CAISDDRDSEKLFF.